This TCR beta chain came from a study of blood T cell repertoires in COVID-19. At the level of the study: Whether acute or convalescent, the COVID-19 samples came from the United States, Italy and Spain.

CDR1 LGHDT and CDR2 YNNKEL come from the germline V gene (reference sequence). CDR3 length equals 15 residues. The V gene lost 4 bases and the J gene lost 1 base, with 13 bases spanning the gap. As handled by the study authors: Nucleated cell counts were estimated from reference gene primer amplification. The method was immunoSEQ multiplex PCR; TCRdb's version includes in-frame clones alone and lacks a portion of them. That table supplies the V and J calls and clone size; D and trimming were determined from the DNA. The sample contains about 51,000 clones, under 95% of which appear only once. This clonotype was obtained from a man aged 50-60 years with acute or convalescent COVID-19. Sequencing used peripheral blood. The rearrangement uses TRBV3-1 (or the pseudogene TRBV3-2) and TRBJ1-1; possible D gene TRBD1, 5 bases. The CDR3 region is CASSLPGGRNTEAFF. The CDR3 DNA is TGTGCCAGCAGCCTCCCGGGGGGGAGGAACACTGAAGCTTTCTTT.